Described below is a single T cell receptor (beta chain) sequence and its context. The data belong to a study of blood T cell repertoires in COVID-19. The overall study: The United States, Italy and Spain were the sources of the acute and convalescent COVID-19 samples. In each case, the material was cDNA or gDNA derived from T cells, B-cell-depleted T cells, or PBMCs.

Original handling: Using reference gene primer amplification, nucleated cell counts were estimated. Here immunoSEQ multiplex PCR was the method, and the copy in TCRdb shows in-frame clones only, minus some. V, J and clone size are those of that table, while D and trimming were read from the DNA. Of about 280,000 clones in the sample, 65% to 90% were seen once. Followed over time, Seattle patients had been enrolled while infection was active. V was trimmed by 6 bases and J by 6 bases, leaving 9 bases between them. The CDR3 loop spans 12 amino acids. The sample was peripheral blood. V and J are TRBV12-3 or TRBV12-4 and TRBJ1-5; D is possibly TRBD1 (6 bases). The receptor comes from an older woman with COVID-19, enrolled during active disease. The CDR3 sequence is CASRQGGQPQHF. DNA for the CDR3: TGTGCCAGCAGACAGGGCGGTCAGCCCCAGCATTTT.